This T cell receptor beta chain emerged from a study of control samples from healthy donors and cancer patients. Trimming took 0 bases from V and 6 from J, leaving 6 bases between them. The length of the CDR3 is 13 residues. Germline V CDR1 and CDR2: SGHAT, FQNNGV. TCRdb's copy holds only in-frame clones and misses some; the assay was immunoSEQ multiplex PCR. The table shows around 110,000 clones, with 85% to 90% occurring only once. This TCR was recovered from a woman aged 45 to 65 with colorectal cancer. Sequenced material: PBMCs. The V gene is TRBV11-2, the J gene TRBJ2-1; unclear D gene. The CDR3 nucleotides read TGTGCCAGCAGCTTAGAGGCGGCCAATGAGCAGTTCTTC. As protein: CASSLEAANEQFF. Using reference TRBV11-2 and TRBJ2-1 for the parts outside the CDR3, the full variable domain is EAGVAQSPRYKIIEKRQSVAFWCNPISGHATLYWYQQILGQGPKLLIQFQNNGVVDDSQLPKDRFSAERLKGVDSTLKIQPAKLEDSAVYLCASSLEAANEQFFGPGTRLTVL.